What follows describes a single T cell receptor (beta chain). Its recognized antigen is unknown. No much larger clonotype is one base removed from it; base qualities were not supplied. These data belong to a study of Ad26.COV2.S vaccination and SARS-CoV-2 variants (dated by TCRdb to the early 2020s). In terms of the full investigation: Donors in the vaccine arm were drawn from COV1001, a phase I-IIa trial of Ad26.COV2.S in healthy adults that was multicentre, randomized, double-blind and placebo-controlled. Ad26.COV2.S was administered intramuscularly at 5 x 10^10 or 1 x 10^11 viral particles, either as a single shot or as two shots given 56 days apart. Sequencing of the TCRbeta repertoire served to evaluate the specificity and breadth of SARS-CoV-2-reactive T cell receptors following Ad26.COV2.S vaccination. The TCR-sequenced set comprised approximately 32 samples: approximately 19 Ad26.COV2.S vaccine recipients, 5 placebo recipients and 8 SARS-CoV-2 convalescent individuals. Participants in the trial were split at random into five groups of five each, receiving low-dose or high-dose Ad26.COV2.S once or twice, or else placebo on both occasions. Blinding of investigators to trial group allocation was maintained during experiments and outcome assessment. Results and caveats for the whole study, not just this receptor: The study was not powered for comparison of responses between vaccine doses or regimens. Substantial breadth of spike-specific CD8+ and CD4+ T cell responses was reported after vaccination. The authors noted that the TCR breadth and depth analyses may have underestimated total T cell responses. Ad26.COV2.S recipients had higher spike-specific TCR breadth than placebo recipients (P = 0.0014). Non-spike TCR breadth was comparable between vaccine and placebo recipients, consistent with the vaccine containing only spike.

The CDR3 goes from the cysteine to the phenylalanine over 13 residues. The entry retains the CDR3 DNA only, 39 bases that are in frame from base 1. V ends up 7 bases short and J 6 bases short, with an unmatched junction base count of 8. CDR1 and CDR2 were assigned from the germline V gene as SNHLY and FYNNEI. The treatment or condition label, read with the paper, signifies: around 19 received Ad26.COV2.S at low or high dose, single or two shots; about 5 received placebo; per-sample allocation not given. For vaccine and placebo recipients, repertoires were sequenced using samples collected on day 63 after the first injection. In Cohort 1b, fewer than 30 adults aged 18-55 years were enrolled at a single site in Boston, USA, between 29 July and 7 August 2020. As a vaccine, Ad26.COV2.S was a replication-incompetent adenovirus type 26 vector that expressed a prefusion-stabilized SARS-CoV-2 spike protein derived from the original Wuhan strain.

The immunoSEQ Assay was used to sequence TCRbeta CDR3 regions. After extraction, genomic DNA underwent amplification by bias-controlled multiplex PCR, followed by high-throughput sequencing. In the authors' own workflow: To quantify the absolute abundance of every unique TCRbeta CDR3 region, sequences were collapsed and filtered. T cell fraction was estimated by normalizing TCRbeta template counts to usable DNA, with usable DNA measured through amplification of reference genes found in all nucleated cells. Repertoire TCRs were annotated as SARS-CoV-2-specific when V gene, CDR3 amino acid sequence and J gene were exactly matched to a known reactive TCR set. The reference SARS-CoV-2 TCR set came from MIRA and was filtered for enrichment in COVID-19-positive ImmuneCODE repertoires, removing public or cross-reactive TCRs. Using the MIRA antigens, annotated TCRs were further analysed by specific ORF or by position within an ORF. Depth was the summed frequency of annotated unique rearrangements, while breadth was defined as annotated unique rearrangements over total unique productive rearrangements. Two-sided Wilcoxon rank-sum tests were applied when comparing TCR breadth between groups. In its TCRdb copy, this immuneACCESS table keeps in-frame sequences only and misses some clones. Where compared with another copy, unresolved V genes explain less than half of these, and the others have no known cause. Clonal size and the V and J genes are those of that table, whereas D and trimming came from the DNA. The sample has hundreds of thousands of clones on record, roughly 90% of them singletons. The ten largest clones add up to about 1.5% of the sample.

Sequenced material: peripheral blood, taken in a trial of Ad26.COV2.S vaccine versus placebo. The chain is assembled from TRBV2 and TRBJ2-7, and 8 bases in between align with TRBD1. The receptor was derived from a person aged 18-60 years who received the Ad26.COV2.S COVID-19 vaccine or a placebo. At the DNA level, the sequence is TGTGCCAGCACTGGGACAGGTTTGAGCGAGCAGTACTTC. It translates to CASTGTGLSEQYF.